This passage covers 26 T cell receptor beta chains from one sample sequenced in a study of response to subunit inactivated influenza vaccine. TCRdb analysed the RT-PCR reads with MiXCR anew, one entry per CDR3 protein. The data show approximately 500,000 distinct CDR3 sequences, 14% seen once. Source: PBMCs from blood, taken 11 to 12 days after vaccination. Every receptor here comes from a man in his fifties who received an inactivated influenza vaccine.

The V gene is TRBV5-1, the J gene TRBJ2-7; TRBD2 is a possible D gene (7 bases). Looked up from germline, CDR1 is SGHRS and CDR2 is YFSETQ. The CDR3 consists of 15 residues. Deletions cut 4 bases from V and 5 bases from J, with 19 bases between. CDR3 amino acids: CASSPQGGGENEQYF. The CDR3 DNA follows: TGCGCCAGCAGCCCTCAGGGAGGGGGGGAAAACGAGCAGTACTTC.

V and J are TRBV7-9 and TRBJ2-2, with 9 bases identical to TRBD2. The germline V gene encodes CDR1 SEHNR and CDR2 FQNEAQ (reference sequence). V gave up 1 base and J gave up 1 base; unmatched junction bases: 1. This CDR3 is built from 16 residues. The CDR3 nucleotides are TGTGCCAGCAGCTTAGTAGCGGGAGTGAACACCGGGGAGCTGTTTTTT. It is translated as CASSLVAGVNTGELFF.

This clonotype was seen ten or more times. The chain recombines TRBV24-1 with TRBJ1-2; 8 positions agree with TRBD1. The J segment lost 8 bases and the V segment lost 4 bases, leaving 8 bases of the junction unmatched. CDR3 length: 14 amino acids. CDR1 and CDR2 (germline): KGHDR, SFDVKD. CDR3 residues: CATSDTTGGVGYTF. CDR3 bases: TGTGCCACCAGTGACACAACAGGGGGTGTCGGCTACACCTTC.

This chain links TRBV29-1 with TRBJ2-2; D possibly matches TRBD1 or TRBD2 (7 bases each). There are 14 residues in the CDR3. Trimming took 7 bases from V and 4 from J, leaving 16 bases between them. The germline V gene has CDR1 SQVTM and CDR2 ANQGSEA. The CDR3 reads CSAGRGHGTGELFF. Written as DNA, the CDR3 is TGCAGCGCTGGGAGGGGGCATGGCACCGGGGAGCTGTTTTTT.

The CDR3 loop reads CASSSGTRANTGELFF. The CDR3 DNA is TGTGCCAGCAGTTCCGGGACACGAGCGAACACCGGGGAGCTGTTTTTT. The J gene is TRBJ2-2, the V gene TRBV6-2 or TRBV6-3, with D tentatively TRBD1 (6 bases). Germline lookup yields CDR1 MNHEY and CDR2 SVGEGT. This CDR3 is built from 16 residues. With 4 bases removed from V and 0 bases from J, the gap between germline ends came to 12 bases.

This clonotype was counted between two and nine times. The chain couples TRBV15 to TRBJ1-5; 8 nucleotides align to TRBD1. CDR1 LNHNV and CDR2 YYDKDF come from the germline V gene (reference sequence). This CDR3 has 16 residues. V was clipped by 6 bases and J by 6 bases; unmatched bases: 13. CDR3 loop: CATSYKGQGGIQPQHF. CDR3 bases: TGTGCCACCAGTTACAAAGGACAGGGCGGTATTCAGCCCCAGCATTTT.

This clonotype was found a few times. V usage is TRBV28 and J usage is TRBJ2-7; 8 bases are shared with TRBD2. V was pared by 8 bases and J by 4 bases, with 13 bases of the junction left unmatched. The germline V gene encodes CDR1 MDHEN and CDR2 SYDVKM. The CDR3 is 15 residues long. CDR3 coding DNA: TGTGCCAGCGGGTTACCGGGACTAGGGATTTACGAGCAGTACTTC. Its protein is CASGLPGLGIYEQYF. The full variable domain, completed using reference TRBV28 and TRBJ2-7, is DVKVTQSSRYLVKRTGEKVFLECVQDMDHENMFWYRQDPGLGLRLIYFSYDVKMKEKGDIPEGYSVSREKKERFSLILESASTNQTSMYLCASGLPGLGIYEQYFGPGTRLTVT.

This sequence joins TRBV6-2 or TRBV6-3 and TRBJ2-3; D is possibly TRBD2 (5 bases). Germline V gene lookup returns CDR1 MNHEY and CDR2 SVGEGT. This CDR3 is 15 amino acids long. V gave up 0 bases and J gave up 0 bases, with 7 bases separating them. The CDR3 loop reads CASSYSRVSTDTQYF. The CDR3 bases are TGTGCCAGCAGTTACTCGCGGGTTAGCACAGATACGCAGTATTTT.

The CDR3 region has the DNA TGCGCCAGCAGCCCCGGACAATTTAGCACAGATACGCAGTATTTT. This translates into CASSPGQFSTDTQYF. The chain has TRBV4-1 and TRBJ2-3; D possibly corresponds to TRBD1 (5 bases). This CDR3 is built from 15 residues. V was clipped by 4 bases and J by 0 bases, with 11 bases between them. Germline lookup yields CDR1 MGHRA and CDR2 YSYEKL.

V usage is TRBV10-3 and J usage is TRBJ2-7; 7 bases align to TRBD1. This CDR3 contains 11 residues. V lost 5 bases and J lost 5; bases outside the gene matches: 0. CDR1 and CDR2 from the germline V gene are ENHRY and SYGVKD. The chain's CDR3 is CAISTGDEQYF. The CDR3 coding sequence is TGTGCCATCAGTACAGGGGACGAGCAGTACTTC.

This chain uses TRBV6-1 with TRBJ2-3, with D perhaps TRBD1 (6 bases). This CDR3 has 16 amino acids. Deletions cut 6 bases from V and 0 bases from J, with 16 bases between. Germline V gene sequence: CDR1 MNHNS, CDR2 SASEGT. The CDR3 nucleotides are TGTGCCAGCAGCCGTTCGGTGGGGGCTAGCACAGATACGCAGTATTTT. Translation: CASSRSVGASTDTQYF.

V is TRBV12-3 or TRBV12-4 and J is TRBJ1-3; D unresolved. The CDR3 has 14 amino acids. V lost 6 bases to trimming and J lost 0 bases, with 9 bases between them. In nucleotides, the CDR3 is TGTGCCAGCAGACAAGTGAACTCTGGAAACACCATATATTTT. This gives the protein CASRQVNSGNTIYF.

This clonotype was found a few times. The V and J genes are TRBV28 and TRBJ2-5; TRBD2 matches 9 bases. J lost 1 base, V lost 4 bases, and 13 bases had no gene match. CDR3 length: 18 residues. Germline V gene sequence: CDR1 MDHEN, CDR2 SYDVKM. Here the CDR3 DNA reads TGTGCCAGCAGTTCTCCCCCCGGGACTAGCTTAATCCAAGAGACCCAGTACTTC. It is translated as CASSSPPGTSLIQETQYF. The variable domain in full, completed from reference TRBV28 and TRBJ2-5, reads DVKVTQSSRYLVKRTGEKVFLECVQDMDHENMFWYRQDPGLGLRLIYFSYDVKMKEKGDIPEGYSVSREKKERFSLILESASTNQTSMYLCASSSPPGTSLIQETQYFGPGTRLLVL.

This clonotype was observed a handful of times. CDR3 sequence: CSATFPGTGPLMNQPQHF. The CDR3 DNA follows: TGCAGTGCTACATTCCCCGGGACAGGGCCCTTGATGAATCAGCCCCAGCATTTT. The V and J genes are TRBV20-1 and TRBJ1-5, with 9 bases fitting TRBD1. The CDR3 covers 18 residues. In germline, CDR1 is DFQATT, CDR2 SNEGSKA (reference sequence). The junction had 17 bases not matched to a gene; V was cut back by 4 bases and J by 4 bases.

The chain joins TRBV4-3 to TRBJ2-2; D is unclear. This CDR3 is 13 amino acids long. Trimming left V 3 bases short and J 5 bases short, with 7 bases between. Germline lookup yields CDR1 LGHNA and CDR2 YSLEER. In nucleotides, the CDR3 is TGCGCCAGCAGCCACACCAAGACCGGGGAGCTGTTTTTT. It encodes CASSHTKTGELFF.

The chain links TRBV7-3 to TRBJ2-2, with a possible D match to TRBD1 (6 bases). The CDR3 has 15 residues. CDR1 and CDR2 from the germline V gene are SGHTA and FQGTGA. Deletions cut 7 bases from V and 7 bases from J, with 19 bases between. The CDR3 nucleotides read TGTGCCAGCACCATTGGGGCAGGGGCCGGCGGGGAGCTGTTTTTT. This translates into CASTIGAGAGGELFF.

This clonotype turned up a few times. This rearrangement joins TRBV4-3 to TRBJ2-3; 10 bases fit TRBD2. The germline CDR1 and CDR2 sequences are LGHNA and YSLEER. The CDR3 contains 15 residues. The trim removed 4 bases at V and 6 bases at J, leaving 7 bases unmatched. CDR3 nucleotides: TGCGCCAGCAGCCCAGGGGGTAGCGGGAGGGATACGCAGTATTTT. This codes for CASSPGGSGRDTQYF.

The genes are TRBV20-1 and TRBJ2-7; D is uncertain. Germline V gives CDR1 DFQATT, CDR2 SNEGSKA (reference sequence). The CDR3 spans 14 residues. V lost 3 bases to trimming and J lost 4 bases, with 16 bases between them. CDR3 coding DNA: TGCAGTGCTAGCCTTTGGGAAGAAGGTTACGAGCAGTACTTC. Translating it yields CSASLWEEGYEQYF.

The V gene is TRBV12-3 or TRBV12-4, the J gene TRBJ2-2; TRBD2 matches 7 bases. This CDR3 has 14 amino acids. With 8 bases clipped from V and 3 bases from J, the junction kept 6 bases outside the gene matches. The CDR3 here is CASGSAGDTGELFF. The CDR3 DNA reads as TGTGCCAGCGGGTCGGCGGGAGACACCGGGGAGCTGTTTTTT.

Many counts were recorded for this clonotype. The CDR3 DNA reads as TGTGCCAGCAGCCCTAAGGGTGGGGAGCACAATGAGCAGTTCTTC. Translating gives CASSPKGGEHNEQFF. The V gene is TRBV5-6, the J gene TRBJ2-1, with TRBD2 as a possible D gene (5 bases). Germline V gene sequence: CDR1 SGHDT, CDR2 YYEEEE. The germline V and J ends were trimmed by 4 bases and 5 bases, with 16 bases remaining between them. The length of the CDR3 is 15 residues.

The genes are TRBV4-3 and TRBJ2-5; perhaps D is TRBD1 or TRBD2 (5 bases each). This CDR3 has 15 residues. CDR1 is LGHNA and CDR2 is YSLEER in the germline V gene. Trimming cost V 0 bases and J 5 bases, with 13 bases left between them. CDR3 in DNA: TGCGCCAGCAGCCAAGATGGGACCGGATGGGAGACCCAGTACTTC. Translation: CASSQDGTGWETQYF.

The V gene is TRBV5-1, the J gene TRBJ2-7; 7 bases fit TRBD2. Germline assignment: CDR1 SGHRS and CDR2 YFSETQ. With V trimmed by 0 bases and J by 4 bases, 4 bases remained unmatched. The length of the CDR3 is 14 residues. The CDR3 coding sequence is TGCGCCAGCAGCTTGGAATGGACTAGGTACGAGCAGTACTTC. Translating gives CASSLEWTRYEQYF.

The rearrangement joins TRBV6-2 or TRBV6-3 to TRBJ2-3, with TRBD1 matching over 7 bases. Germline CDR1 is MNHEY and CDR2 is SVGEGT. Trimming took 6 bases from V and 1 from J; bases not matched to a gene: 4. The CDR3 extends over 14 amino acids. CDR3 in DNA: TGTGCCAGCAGCTACCAGGGGGGCACAGATACGCAGTATTTT. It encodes CASSYQGGTDTQYF.

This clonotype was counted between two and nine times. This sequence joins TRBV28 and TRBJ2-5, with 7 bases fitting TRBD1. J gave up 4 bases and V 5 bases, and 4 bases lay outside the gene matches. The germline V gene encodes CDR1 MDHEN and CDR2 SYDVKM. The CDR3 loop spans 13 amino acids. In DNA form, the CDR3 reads TGTGCCAGCAGTCCGACAGGGATAGAGACCCAGTACTTC. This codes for CASSPTGIETQYF. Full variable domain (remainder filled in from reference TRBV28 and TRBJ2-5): DVKVTQSSRYLVKRTGEKVFLECVQDMDHENMFWYRQDPGLGLRLIYFSYDVKMKEKGDIPEGYSVSREKKERFSLILESASTNQTSMYLCASSPTGIETQYFGPGTRLLVL.

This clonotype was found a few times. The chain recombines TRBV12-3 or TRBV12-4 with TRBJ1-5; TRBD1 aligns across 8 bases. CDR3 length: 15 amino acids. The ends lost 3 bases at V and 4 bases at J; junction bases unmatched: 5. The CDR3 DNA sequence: TGTGCCAGCAGTTTCGCCGACAGGGGAAATCAGCCCCAGCATTTT. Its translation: CASSFADRGNQPQHF.

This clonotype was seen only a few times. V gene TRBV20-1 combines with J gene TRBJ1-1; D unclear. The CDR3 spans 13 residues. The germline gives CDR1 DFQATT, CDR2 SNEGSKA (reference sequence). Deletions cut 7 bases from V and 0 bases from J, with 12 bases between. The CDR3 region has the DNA TGCAGTGTTCCAGTGGCTTTGAACACTGAAGCTTTCTTT. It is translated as CSVPVALNTEAFF.